The T cell receptor (beta chain) under discussion was sequenced for a study of CD8 T cells in Susac syndrome. Overall study: Clinical remission applied to roughly 8 sequenced Susac syndrome patients, and about six had active disease. There were Susac syndrome patients who were therapy-naive at blood draw, others on corticosteroids, and others on intravenous immunoglobulin alone.

Trimming removed 5 bases at V and 5 bases at J, with 21 bases between. Germline-derived CDR1 and CDR2 are SGHVS and FNYEAQ. This CDR3 is 17 amino acids long. RNA was extracted with the RNeasy kit, and a quantity of roughly 0.45 to 1 ug was reverse transcribed using random hexamers. TCRdb used MiXCR to reprocess the immunoSEQ multiplex PCR reads, holding one entry per CDR3 protein. Counted here are 150,000 to 200,000 distinct CDR3 sequences, approximately 94% occurring once; the ten biggest clones make up approximately 0.11%. Sequencing was carried out using CD4+ T cells from PBMCs. The chain employs TRBV7-6 and TRBJ2-2, with D possibly called TRBD1 or TRBD2 (5 bases each). This TCR came from a human donor with Susac syndrome. CDR3 nucleotide sequence: TGTGCCAGCAGCGTTTCGGTATCGGCCAGGGAGACCGGGGAGCTGTTTTTT. Its translation is CASSVSVSARETGELFF.